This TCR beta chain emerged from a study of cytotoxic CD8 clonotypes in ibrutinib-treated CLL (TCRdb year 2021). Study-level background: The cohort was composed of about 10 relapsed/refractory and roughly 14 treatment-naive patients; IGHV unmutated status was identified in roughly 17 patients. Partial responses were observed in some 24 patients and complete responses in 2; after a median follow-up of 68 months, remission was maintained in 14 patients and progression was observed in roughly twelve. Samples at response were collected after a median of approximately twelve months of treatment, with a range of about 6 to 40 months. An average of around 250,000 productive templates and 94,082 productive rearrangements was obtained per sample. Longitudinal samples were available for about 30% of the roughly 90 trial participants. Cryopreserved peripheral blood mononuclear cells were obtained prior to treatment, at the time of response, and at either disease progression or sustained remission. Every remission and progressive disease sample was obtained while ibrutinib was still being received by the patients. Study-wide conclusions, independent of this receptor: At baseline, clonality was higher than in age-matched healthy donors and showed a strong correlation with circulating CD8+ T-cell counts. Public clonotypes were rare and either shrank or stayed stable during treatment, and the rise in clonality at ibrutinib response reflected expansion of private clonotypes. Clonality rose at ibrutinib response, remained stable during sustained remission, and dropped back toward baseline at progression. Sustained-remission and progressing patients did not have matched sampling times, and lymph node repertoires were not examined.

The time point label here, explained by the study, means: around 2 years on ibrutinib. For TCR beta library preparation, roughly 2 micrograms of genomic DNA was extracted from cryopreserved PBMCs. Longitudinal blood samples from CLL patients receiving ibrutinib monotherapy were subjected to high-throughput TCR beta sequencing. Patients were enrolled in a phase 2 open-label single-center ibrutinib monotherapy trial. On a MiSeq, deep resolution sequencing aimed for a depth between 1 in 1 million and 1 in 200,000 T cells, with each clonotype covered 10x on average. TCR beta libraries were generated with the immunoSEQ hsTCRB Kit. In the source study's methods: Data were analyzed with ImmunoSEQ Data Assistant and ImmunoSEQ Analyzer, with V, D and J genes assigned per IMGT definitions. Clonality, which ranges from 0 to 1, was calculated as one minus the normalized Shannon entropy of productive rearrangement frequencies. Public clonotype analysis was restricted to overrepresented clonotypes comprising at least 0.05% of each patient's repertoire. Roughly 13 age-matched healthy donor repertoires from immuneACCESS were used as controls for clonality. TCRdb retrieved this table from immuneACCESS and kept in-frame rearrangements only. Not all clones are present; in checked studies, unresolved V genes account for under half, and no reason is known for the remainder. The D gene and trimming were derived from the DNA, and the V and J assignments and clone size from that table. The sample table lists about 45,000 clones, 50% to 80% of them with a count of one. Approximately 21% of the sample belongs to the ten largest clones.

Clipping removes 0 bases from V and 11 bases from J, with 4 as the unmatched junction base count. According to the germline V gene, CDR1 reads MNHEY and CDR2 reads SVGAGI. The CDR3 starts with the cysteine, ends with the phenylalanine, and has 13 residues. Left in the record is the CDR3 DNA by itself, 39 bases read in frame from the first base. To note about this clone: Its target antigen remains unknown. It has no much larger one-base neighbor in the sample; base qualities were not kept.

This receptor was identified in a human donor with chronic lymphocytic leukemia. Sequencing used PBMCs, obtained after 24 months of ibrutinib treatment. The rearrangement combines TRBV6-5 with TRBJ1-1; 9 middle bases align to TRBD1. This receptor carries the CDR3 CASSYSRDRDAFF. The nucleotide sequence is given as TGTGCCAGCAGTTACTCGAGGGACAGGGACGCTTTCTTT.